Presented here are 10 T cell receptor beta chains from one specimen sequenced in a study of CD8 T cells in ankylosing spondylitis. These receptors are not linked to any known antigen. TCRdb passed the 5' RACE reads through MiXCR, listing each CDR3 protein once. The table lists roughly 370,000 distinct CDR3 sequences, approximately 20% of them singletons, with around 16% in the top ten. Overall study findings and caveats: Roughly eight highly homologous variants made up a TCR beta motif, and this motif appeared characteristic of ankylosing spondylitis blood.

The sample comprised blood, either unsorted or a sorted T cell fraction (not recorded which). Receptor source: a male donor with ankylosing spondylitis.

This clonotype came up once. The rearrangement joins TRBV7-2 to TRBJ2-1; possible D gene TRBD2, 6 bases. The CDR3 runs to 15 residues. With 1 base removed from V and 6 bases from J, the gap between germline ends came to 13 bases. Germline CDR1 SGHTA, CDR2 FQGNSA. The CDR3 is CASSLVVGGPNEQFF. The CDR3 DNA is TGTGCCAGCAGCTTAGTCGTGGGAGGCCCCAATGAGCAGTTCTTC. The variable domain in full, with the rest retrieved from reference TRBV7-2 and TRBJ2-1, is GAGVSQSPSNKVTEKGKDVELRCDPISGHTALYWYRQSLGQGLEFLIYFQGNSAPDKSGLPSDRFSAERTGGSVSTLTIQRTQQEDSAVYLCASSLVVGGPNEQFFGPGTRLTVL.

The chain recombines TRBV6-1 with TRBJ1-1, with a weak D call TRBD1 (6 bases). Germline values: CDR1 MNHNS, CDR2 SASEGT. Trimming removed 4 bases from V and 1 base from J, with 10 bases in between. There are 14 residues in the CDR3. The CDR3: CASSVVGGNTEAFF. Written as DNA, the CDR3 is TGTGCCAGCAGTGTCGTAGGGGGGAACACTGAAGCTTTCTTT.

This clonotype has just a few counts. The chain combines TRBV24-1 with TRBJ2-1; D unclear. This CDR3 has 13 amino acids. The germline V gene has CDR1 KGHDR and CDR2 SFDVKD. Trimming took 6 bases from V and 8 from J, leaving 13 bases between them. The CDR3, as DNA: TGTGCCACCAGTTCTAGTCCCACCGATGAGCAGTTCTTC. Residues: CATSSSPTDEQFF.

The table lists this clonotype with many counts. This chain links TRBV29-1 with TRBJ2-3, with D perhaps TRBD1 (7 bases). V lost 6 bases and J 3 bases, leaving 13 bases between the germline ends. This CDR3 spans 13 amino acids. Germline-derived CDR1 and CDR2 are SQVTM and ANQGSEA. The DNA for the CDR3 is TGCAGCGTGGCACAGGGGAGGACAGATACGCAGTATTTT. Translated, it gives CSVAQGRTDTQYF.

The genes are TRBV20-1 and TRBJ2-3; D possibly matches TRBD1 or TRBD2 (6 bases each). The CDR3 spans 15 residues. Germline CDR1 is DFQATT and CDR2 is SNEGSKA (reference sequence). V was shortened by 2 bases and J by 4 bases, with 16 bases between the two germline ends. The DNA of the CDR3 is TGCAGTGCTAGACCTCCACGGGGGCCGTCAGATACGCAGTATTTT. It translates to CSARPPRGPSDTQYF.

This clonotype was detected a few times. The rearrangement uses TRBV24-1 and TRBJ2-5; a possible D gene is TRBD2 (6 bases). V was shortened by 1 base and J by 9 bases, with 8 bases between the two germline ends. Germline V CDR1 and CDR2: KGHDR, SFDVKD. This CDR3 spans 12 amino acids. The CDR3 sequence is CATSDFGEAQYF. CDR3 DNA sequence: TGTGCCACCAGTGATTTTGGGGAGGCCCAGTACTTC.

The chain recombines TRBV6-5 with TRBJ1-2; D is uncertain. Germline assignment: CDR1 MNHEY and CDR2 SVGAGI. Trimming took off 8 bases at V and 4 bases at J, with 8 bases between the two ends. CDR3 length: 11 amino acids. The CDR3 protein is CASGSAYGYTF. CDR3 DNA: TGTGCCAGCGGTTCGGCCTATGGCTACACCTTC.

On this clonotype: Its ends do not fully match the called genes, so a read error is possible. The chain couples TRBV9 to TRBJ2-2, with D possibly TRBD2 on 5 matching bases. This CDR3 region has 14 residues. The germline V gene encodes CDR1 SGDLS and CDR2 YYNGEE. This CDR3 reads CANPLSLNTGELSF. For the CDR3, the DNA is TGTGCCAACCCCTTGAGTTTGAACACCGGGGAGCTGTCTTTT.

The CDR3 sequence is CASSLSSGQGFFPEKLFF. CDR3 nucleotides: TGTGCCAGCAGTTTATCCTCTGGCCAGGGTTTCTTTCCTGAAAAACTGTTTTTT. The chain combines TRBV28 with TRBJ1-4; tentative D call: TRBD1 (5 bases). This CDR3 comprises 18 residues. Germline lookup yields CDR1 MDHEN and CDR2 SYDVKM. The germline V and J ends were trimmed by 1 base and 7 bases, with 22 bases remaining between them.

The chain joins TRBV29-1 to TRBJ2-7; perhaps TRBD1 as D (6 bases). V was cut by 7 bases and J by 6 bases, with 22 bases left in between. The CDR3 covers 14 residues. Germline CDR1 and CDR2: SQVTM and ANQGSEA. The CDR3 DNA follows: TGCAGCGCTATCAGAGGGGGTTTTCGATCCGAGCAGTACTTC. This sequence encodes CSAIRGGFRSEQYF.